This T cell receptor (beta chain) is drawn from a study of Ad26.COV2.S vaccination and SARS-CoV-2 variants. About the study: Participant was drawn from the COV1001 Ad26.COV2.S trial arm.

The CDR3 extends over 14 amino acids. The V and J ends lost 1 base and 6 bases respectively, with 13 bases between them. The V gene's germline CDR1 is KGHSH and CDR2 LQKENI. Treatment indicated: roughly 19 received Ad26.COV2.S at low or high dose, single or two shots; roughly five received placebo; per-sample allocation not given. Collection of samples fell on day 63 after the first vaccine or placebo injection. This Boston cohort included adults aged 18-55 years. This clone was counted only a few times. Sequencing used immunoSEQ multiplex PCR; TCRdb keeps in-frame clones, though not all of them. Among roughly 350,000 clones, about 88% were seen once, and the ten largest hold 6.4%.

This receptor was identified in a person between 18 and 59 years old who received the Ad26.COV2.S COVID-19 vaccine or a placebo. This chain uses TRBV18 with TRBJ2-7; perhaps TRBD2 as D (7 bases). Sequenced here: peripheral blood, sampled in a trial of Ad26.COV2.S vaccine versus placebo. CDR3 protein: CASSPRGGHFEQYF. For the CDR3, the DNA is TGTGCCAGCTCACCACGGGGGGGGCATTTCGAGCAGTACTTC.